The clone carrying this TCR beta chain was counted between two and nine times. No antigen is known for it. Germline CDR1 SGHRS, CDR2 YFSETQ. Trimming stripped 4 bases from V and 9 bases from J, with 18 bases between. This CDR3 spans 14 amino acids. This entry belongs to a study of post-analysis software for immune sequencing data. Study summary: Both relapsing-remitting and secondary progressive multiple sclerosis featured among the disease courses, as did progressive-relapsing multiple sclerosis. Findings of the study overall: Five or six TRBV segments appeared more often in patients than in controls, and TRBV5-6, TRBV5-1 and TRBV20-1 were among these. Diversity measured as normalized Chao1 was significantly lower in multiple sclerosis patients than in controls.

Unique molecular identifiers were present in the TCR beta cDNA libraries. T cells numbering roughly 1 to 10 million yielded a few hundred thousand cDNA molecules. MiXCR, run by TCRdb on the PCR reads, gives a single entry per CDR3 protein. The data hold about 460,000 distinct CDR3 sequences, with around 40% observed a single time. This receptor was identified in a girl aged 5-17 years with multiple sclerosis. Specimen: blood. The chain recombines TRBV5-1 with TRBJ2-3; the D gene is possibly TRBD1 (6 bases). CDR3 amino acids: CASSLHRQDSTQYF. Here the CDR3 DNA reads TGCGCCAGCAGCCTTCATCGACAGGATTCAACGCAGTATTTT.